Listed here are 23 T cell receptor beta chains from one sample, sequenced in a study of cytomegalovirus exposure and HLA in healthy donors. The study ran its PCR with 60 Vbeta and 13 Jbeta primers. Profiling relied on immunoSEQ multiplex PCR, and the TCRdb table lists in-frame clones only, not all of them. The sample's table shows approximately 120,000 clones. Sequencing was done on a sample of PBMCs. Receptor source: a man aged 35 to 55 in good health and CMV-seronegative.

J is TRBJ2-1 and V is TRBV7-3; possibly TRBD2 for D (6 bases). The V end lost 4 bases, the J end lost 6 bases, and 19 bases lay between the germline ends. CDR3 length: 16 amino acids. CDR1 is SGHTA and CDR2 is FQGTGA in the germline V gene. The CDR3 coding sequence is TGTGCCAGCAGCTATGGCCCCCCGGGAGCGGGCAATGAGCAGTTCTTC. Amino acid sequence: CASSYGPPGAGNEQFF. The complete variable domain, with remaining parts taken from reference TRBV7-3 and TRBJ2-1, reads GAGVSQTPSNKVTEKGKYVELRCDPISGHTALYWYRQSLGQGPEFLIYFQGTGAADDSGLPNDRFFAVRPEGSVSTLKIQRTERGDSAVYLCASSYGPPGAGNEQFFGPGTRLTVL.

This chain uses TRBV5-4 with TRBJ2-7; D may be TRBD1 (6 bases). V shed 2 bases and J shed 7 bases, with 13 bases lying between them. The CDR3 length is 13 residues. CDR1 and CDR2 from the germline V gene are SGHNT and YYREEE (reference sequence). CDR3 bases: TGTGCCAGCAGCTTTCCGGACAGACAGGAGCAGTACTTC. Translation: CASSFPDRQEQYF.

The rearrangement uses TRBV9 and TRBJ2-3, with D possibly TRBD2 on 5 matching bases. This CDR3 comprises 15 residues. V was clipped by 0 bases and J by 4 bases, with 12 bases between them. Germline CDR1 and CDR2: SGDLS and YYNGEE. The CDR3 sequence is CASSVAPSGADTQYF. The CDR3 DNA is TGTGCCAGCAGCGTAGCCCCATCCGGGGCAGATACGCAGTATTTT.

CDR3 nucleotide sequence: TGCGCCAGCAGCCCCGGGACTAGCGGGAGAGTCGATGAGCAGTTCTTC. Protein: CASSPGTSGRVDEQFF. The chain links TRBV5-1 to TRBJ2-1, with TRBD2 identical over 14 bases. The CDR3 extends over 16 amino acids. The trim removed 4 bases at V and 8 bases at J, leaving 8 bases unmatched. Germline CDR1 SGHRS, CDR2 YFSETQ.

The V gene is TRBV7-6, the J gene TRBJ2-1; 9 bases are shared with TRBD2. Looked up from germline, CDR1 is SGHVS and CDR2 is FNYEAQ. Germline trimming cut 1 base from V and 8 bases from J; bases unmatched to any gene: 15. CDR3 size: 18 residues. The CDR3 sequence: CASSLVLLREGRGYEQFF. In DNA form, the CDR3 reads TGTGCCAGCAGCTTAGTTCTTTTGCGGGAGGGTCGAGGGTATGAGCAGTTCTTC.

This rearrangement joins TRBV27 to TRBJ2-7; D remains unclear. Per the germline V gene, CDR1 is MNHEY and CDR2 is SMNVEV (reference sequence). The CDR3 covers 14 residues. V was pared by 0 bases and J by 2 bases, with 8 bases between. Written as DNA, the CDR3 is TGTGCCAGCAGTTTATCCAGTCCCCCCTACGAGCAGTACTTC. It codes for CASSLSSPPYEQYF.

The chain combines TRBV5-5 with TRBJ2-1; maybe TRBD2 (6 bases). The V and J ends lost 0 bases and 4 bases respectively, with 8 bases between them. In germline, CDR1 is SGHKS, CDR2 YYEKEE (reference sequence). CDR3 length equals 14 residues. The CDR3 DNA follows: TGTGCCAGCAGCTTGGGTGGAGGGTACAATGAGCAGTTCTTC. It codes for CASSLGGGYNEQFF.

The rearrangement links TRBV7-6 to TRBJ2-5; D gene uncertain. Matching the DNA end better, TRBJ2-7 makes the J call doubtful. Germline V gene sequence: CDR1 SGHVS, CDR2 FNYEAQ. This CDR3 region has 15 residues. The CDR3 nucleotides read TGTGCCAGCAGCTTAGCGAGTAATCCTATCTACGAGCAGTACTTC. Protein sequence: CASSLASNPIYEQYF.

The chain uses TRBV5-5 and TRBJ2-7; a weak D match, TRBD1 (6 bases). The CDR3 covers 13 residues. Per the germline V gene, CDR1 is SGHKS and CDR2 is YYEKEE (reference sequence). V lost 4 bases to trimming and J lost 2 bases, with 10 bases between them. The CDR3 is CASSIGQTYEQYF. For the CDR3, the DNA is TGTGCCAGCAGCATTGGACAGACCTACGAGCAGTACTTC.

The V and J genes are TRBV5-4 and TRBJ2-3; tentative D call: TRBD2 (6 bases). Looked up from germline, CDR1 is SGHNT and CDR2 is YYREEE (reference sequence). The CDR3 runs 14 residues. With 4 bases removed from V and 4 bases from J, the gap between germline ends came to 13 bases. The CDR3 coding sequence is TGTGCCAGCAGCGATATGACTAGTGCAGATACGCAGTATTTT. This codes for CASSDMTSADTQYF.

The chain combines TRBV7-3 with TRBJ2-4, with a possible D match to TRBD2 (7 bases). The CDR3 consists of 18 residues. V was shortened by 1 base and J by 0 bases, with 16 bases between the two germline ends. CDR1 is SGHTA and CDR2 is FQGTGA in the germline V gene. Here the CDR3 DNA reads TGTGCCAGCAGCTTAAGGGGGGGGACATCTATAGCCAAAAACATTCAGTACTTC. It encodes CASSLRGGTSIAKNIQYF.

This sequence joins TRBV5-6 and TRBJ2-2; 13 bases are shared with TRBD2. CDR3 length: 18 residues. The J segment lost 1 base and the V segment lost 3 bases, leaving 6 bases of the junction unmatched. Germline V gene lookup returns CDR1 SGHDT and CDR2 YYEEEE. The CDR3 DNA reads TGTGCCAGCAGCTCCACTAGCGGGAGGGCCGGGAACACCGGGGAGCTGTTTTTT. Translated, it gives CASSSTSGRAGNTGELFF. Together with reference TRBV5-6 and TRBJ2-2, the CDR3 gives the full variable domain: DAGVTQSPTHLIKTRGQQVTLRCSPKSGHDTVSWYQQALGQGPQFIFQYYEEEERQRGNFPDRFSGHQFPNYSSELNVNALLLGDSALYLCASSSTSGRAGNTGELFFGEGSRLTVL.

The genes are TRBV5-1 and TRBJ2-7, with 8 bases that match TRBD2. The germline CDR1 and CDR2 sequences are SGHRS and YFSETQ. The junction had 7 bases not matched to a gene; V was cut back by 4 bases and J by 4 bases. The CDR3 runs 14 residues. The CDR3 loop is CASSPGGGEYEQYF. CDR3 DNA sequence: TGCGCCAGCAGCCCGGGGGGGGGCGAGTACGAGCAGTACTTC. The variable domain in full, with the rest retrieved from reference TRBV5-1 and TRBJ2-7, is KAGVTQTPRYLIKTRGQQVTLSCSPISGHRSVSWYQQTPGQGLQFLFEYFSETQRNKGNFPGRFSGRQFSNSRSEMNVSTLELGDSALYLCASSPGGGEYEQYFGPGTRLTVT.

The chain uses TRBV10-3 and TRBJ2-7, with D possibly TRBD2 on 5 matching bases. The V end lost 0 bases, the J end lost 0 bases, and 9 bases lay between the germline ends. Per the germline V gene, CDR1 is ENHRY and CDR2 is SYGVKD. The CDR3 extends over 15 amino acids. The CDR3: CAISESGVTSYEQYF. The CDR3 region has the DNA TGTGCCATCAGTGAGTCCGGGGTTACCTCCTACGAGCAGTACTTC.

Worth noting for this clone: The sample contains more than one DNA sequence encoding this CDR3. The rearrangement joins TRBV6-1 to TRBJ1-2; D is possibly TRBD1 (6 bases). The germline V gene encodes CDR1 MNHNS and CDR2 SASEGT. The CDR3 sequence is 12 residues long. The V and J ends lost 9 bases and 2 bases respectively, with 10 bases between them. The CDR3, as DNA: TGTGCCAGTTCACAGGGAAACTATGGCTACACCTTC. Translating gives CASSQGNYGYTF.

CDR3 DNA sequence: TGTGCCAGCAAAAGACTAGCGGGAGGGGGCACCGGGGAGCTGTTTTTT. This encodes CASKRLAGGGTGELFF. V gene TRBV2 combines with J gene TRBJ2-2; 14 bases fit TRBD2. Trimming took 7 bases from V and 4 from J; bases not matched to a gene: 5. Germline assignment: CDR1 SNHLY and CDR2 FYNNEI. The CDR3 loop spans 16 amino acids. Complete variable domain (other parts from reference TRBV2 and TRBJ2-2): EPEVTQTPSHQVTQMGQEVILRCVPISNHLYFYWYRQILGQKVEFLVSFYNNEISEKSEIFDDQFSVERPDGSNFTLKIRSTKLEDSAMYFCASKRLAGGGTGELFFGEGSRLTVL.

The rearrangement links TRBV11-3 to TRBJ1-1; D is uncertain. Per germline, CDR1 SGHNT and CDR2 YENEEA. CDR3 size: 13 residues. The V end was cut by 3 bases, the J end by 6 bases, with 11 bases between. The CDR3 bases are TGTGCCAGCAGCTTTGCCCCCGGTTCTGAAGCTTTCTTT. This gives the protein CASSFAPGSEAFF.

The rearrangement uses TRBV6-1 and TRBJ2-7; 8 bases line up with TRBD2. The CDR3 length is 15 residues. Germline values: CDR1 MNHNS, CDR2 SASEGT. The V gene end was trimmed by 10 bases and the J gene end by 0 bases; junction bases not matched to a gene: 11. The chain's CDR3 is CATPQASGLSYEQYF. In DNA, the CDR3 is TGTGCCACCCCCCAGGCTAGCGGGCTCTCCTACGAGCAGTACTTC.

The V gene is TRBV25-1, the J gene TRBJ2-1; 8 bases map to TRBD2. Germline lookup yields CDR1 MGHDK and CDR2 SYGVNS. Trimming at V came to 3 bases and at J to 6 bases, leaving 7 bases not matched to a gene. This CDR3 has 15 residues. CDR3 sequence reads: CASSDLREASNEQFF. The CDR3 coding sequence is TGTGCCAGCAGTGATTTGCGGGAGGCCTCCAATGAGCAGTTCTTC.

The J gene is TRBJ2-1, the V gene TRBV7-9, with TRBD2 as a possible D gene (5 bases). With 5 bases removed from V and 4 bases from J, the gap between germline ends came to 18 bases. The CDR3 has 16 residues. Germline CDR1 and CDR2: SEHNR and FQNEAQ (reference sequence). The CDR3 loop reads CASSPPSGLAYNEQFF. In DNA form, the CDR3 reads TGTGCCAGCAGCCCCCCCTCGGGGTTAGCGTACAATGAGCAGTTCTTC.

The CDR3, as DNA: TGCGCCAGCAGCAGGCTACAGGGGACGAGCACTGAAGCTTTCTTT. As protein: CASSRLQGTSTEAFF. The J gene is TRBJ1-1, the V gene TRBV5-1; 7 bases fit TRBD1. With 4 bases clipped from V and 4 bases from J, the junction kept 10 bases outside the gene matches. The CDR3 is made up of 15 amino acids. Germline CDR1 SGHRS, CDR2 YFSETQ.

This chain joins TRBV7-8 and TRBJ2-3; the match to TRBD1 covers 8 bases. CDR3 length: 16 amino acids. CDR1 is SGHVS, CDR2 FQNEAQ, per germline. The trim removed 5 bases at V and 1 base at J, leaving 8 bases unmatched. Here the CDR3 reads CASSEGQEPGTDTQYF. The CDR3 DNA reads TGTGCCAGCAGCGAGGGACAGGAGCCTGGCACAGATACGCAGTATTTT.

The chain couples TRBV2 to TRBJ2-2; D might be TRBD2 (6 bases). V lost 7 bases, J lost 7 bases, and 16 bases lay in between. The length of the CDR3 is 14 residues. In germline, CDR1 is SNHLY, CDR2 FYNNEI. CDR3 sequence: CASKGGGAGGELFF. The CDR3 DNA reads as TGTGCCAGCAAGGGAGGCGGGGCCGGCGGGGAGCTGTTTTTT.